In its sample, the clone carrying this T cell receptor beta chain was seen many times. One entry per CDR3 protein results from TCRdb running MiXCR on the 5' RACE reads. This table holds almost 70,000 distinct CDR3 sequences, 5% to 6.5% found once. CDR3 size: 14 residues. V lost 6 bases and J 4 bases, leaving 10 bases between the germline ends. The data belong to a study of T cells after yellow fever vaccination. Here the sequenced sample was CD4+ T cells sorted from PBMCs, taken roughly 15 days after the first yellow fever vaccination. The TCR was taken from a man younger than 35 who received the YFV17D yellow fever vaccine. This rearrangement joins TRBV12-3 or TRBV12-4 to TRBJ1-6; D gene ambiguous. CDR3 in DNA: TGTGCCAGCAGACTTGGGGAGTATAATTCACCCCTCCACTTT. Residues: CASRLGEYNSPLHF.